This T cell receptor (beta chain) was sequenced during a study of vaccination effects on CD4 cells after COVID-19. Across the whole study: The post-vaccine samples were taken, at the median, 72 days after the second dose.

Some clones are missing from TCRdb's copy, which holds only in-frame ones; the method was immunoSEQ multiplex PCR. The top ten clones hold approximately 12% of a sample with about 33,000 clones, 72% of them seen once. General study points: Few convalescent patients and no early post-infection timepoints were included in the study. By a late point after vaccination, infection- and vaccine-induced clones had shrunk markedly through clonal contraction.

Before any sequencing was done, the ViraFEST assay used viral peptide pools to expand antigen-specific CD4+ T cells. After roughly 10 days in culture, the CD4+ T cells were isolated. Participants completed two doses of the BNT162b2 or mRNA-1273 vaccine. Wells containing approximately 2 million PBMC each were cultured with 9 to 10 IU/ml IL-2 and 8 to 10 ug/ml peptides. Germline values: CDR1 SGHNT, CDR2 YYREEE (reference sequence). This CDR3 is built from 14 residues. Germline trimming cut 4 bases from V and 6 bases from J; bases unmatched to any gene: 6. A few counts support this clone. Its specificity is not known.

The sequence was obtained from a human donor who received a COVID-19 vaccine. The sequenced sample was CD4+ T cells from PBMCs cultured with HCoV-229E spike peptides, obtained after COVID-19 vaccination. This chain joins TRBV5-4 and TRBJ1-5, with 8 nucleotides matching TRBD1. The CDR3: CASSNRGMGQPQHF. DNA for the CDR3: TGTGCCAGCAGCAACAGGGGGATGGGTCAGCCCCAGCATTTT.